The next 2 T cell receptor beta chains were all read from a single sample in a study of blood T cell repertoires in COVID-19. Method: immunoSEQ multiplex PCR; TCRdb's copy keeps in-frame clones and lacks some. Of around 300,000 clones in the sample, more than 70% are singletons; the top ten hold 1.5% to 2%. Sequences were obtained from peripheral blood. These receptor sequences come from a woman under 40 with COVID-19, enrolled during active disease.

The rearrangement joins TRBV4-1 to TRBJ1-1, with 9 bases identical to TRBD1. The ends lost 2 bases at V and 1 base at J; junction bases unmatched: 2. The CDR3 is 15 amino acids. Germline V lookup: CDR1 MGHRA, CDR2 YSYEKL. CDR3 sequence (DNA): TGCGCCAGCAGCCAAATGACAGGGGGGAACACTGAAGCTTTCTTT. It specifies CASSQMTGGNTEAFF.

This chain joins TRBV5-1 and TRBJ2-2; D not certain. The V gene's germline CDR1 is SGHRS and CDR2 YFSETQ. Trimming removed 0 bases at V and 0 bases at J, with 3 bases between. The CDR3 covers 14 residues. CDR3 bases: TGCGCCAGCAGCTTGGTAGCGAACACCGGGGAGCTGTTTTTT. This translates into CASSLVANTGELFF.